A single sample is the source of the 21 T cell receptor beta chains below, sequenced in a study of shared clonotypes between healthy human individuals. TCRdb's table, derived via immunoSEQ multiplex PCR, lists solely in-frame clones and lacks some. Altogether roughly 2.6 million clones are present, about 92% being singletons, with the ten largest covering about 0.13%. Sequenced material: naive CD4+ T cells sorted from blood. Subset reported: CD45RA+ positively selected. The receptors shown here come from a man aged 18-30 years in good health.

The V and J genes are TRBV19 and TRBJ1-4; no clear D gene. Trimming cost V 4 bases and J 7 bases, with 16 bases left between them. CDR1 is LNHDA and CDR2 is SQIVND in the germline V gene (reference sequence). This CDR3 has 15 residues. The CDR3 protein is CASSTQSTSSEKLFF. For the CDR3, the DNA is TGTGCCAGTAGTACGCAGTCAACCTCGTCTGAAAAACTGTTTTTT.

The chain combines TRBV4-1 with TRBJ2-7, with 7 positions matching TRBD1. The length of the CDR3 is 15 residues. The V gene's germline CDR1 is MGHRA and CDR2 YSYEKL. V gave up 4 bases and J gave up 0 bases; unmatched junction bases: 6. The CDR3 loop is CASSPVDRHSYEQYF. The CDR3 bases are TGCGCCAGCAGCCCAGTGGACAGGCACTCCTACGAGCAGTACTTC.

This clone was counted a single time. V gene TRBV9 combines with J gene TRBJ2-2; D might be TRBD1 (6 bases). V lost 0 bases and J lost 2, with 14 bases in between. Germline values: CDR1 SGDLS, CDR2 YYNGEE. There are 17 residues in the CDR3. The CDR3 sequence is CASSVATGTLNTGELFF. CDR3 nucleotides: TGTGCCAGCAGCGTAGCTACCGGGACACTTAACACCGGGGAGCTGTTTTTT.

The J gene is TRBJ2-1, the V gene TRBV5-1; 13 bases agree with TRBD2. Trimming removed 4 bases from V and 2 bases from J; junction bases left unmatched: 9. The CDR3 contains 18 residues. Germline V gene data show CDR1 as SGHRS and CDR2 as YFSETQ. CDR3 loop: CASSRGLAGQVPYNEQFF. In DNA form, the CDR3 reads TGCGCCAGCAGCAGGGGACTAGCGGGACAAGTCCCCTACAATGAGCAGTTCTTC. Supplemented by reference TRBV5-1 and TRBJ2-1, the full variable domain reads KAGVTQTPRYLIKTRGQQVTLSCSPISGHRSVSWYQQTPGQGLQFLFEYFSETQRNKGNFPGRFSGRQFSNSRSEMNVSTLELGDSALYLCASSRGLAGQVPYNEQFFGPGTRLTVL.

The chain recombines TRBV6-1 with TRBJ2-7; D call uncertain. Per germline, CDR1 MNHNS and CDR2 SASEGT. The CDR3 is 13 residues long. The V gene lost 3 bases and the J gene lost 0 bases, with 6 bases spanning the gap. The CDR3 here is CASSEGISYEQYF. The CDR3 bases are TGTGCCAGCAGTGAGGGGATCTCCTACGAGCAGTACTTC.

The CDR3: CASSTDPNTEAFF. Written as DNA, the CDR3 is TGTGCCAGCAGCACCGATCCGAACACTGAAGCTTTCTTT. The J gene is TRBJ1-1, the V gene TRBV7-9, with D uncertain. Germline loops: CDR1 SEHNR, CDR2 FQNEAQ (reference sequence). The CDR3 is 13 residues long. With 5 bases removed from V and 1 base from J, the gap between germline ends came to 8 bases.

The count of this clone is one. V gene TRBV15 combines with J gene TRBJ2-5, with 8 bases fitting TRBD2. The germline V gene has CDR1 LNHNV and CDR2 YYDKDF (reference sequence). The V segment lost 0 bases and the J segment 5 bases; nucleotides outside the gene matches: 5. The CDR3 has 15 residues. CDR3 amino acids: CATSRDRGGPETQYF. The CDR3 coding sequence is TGTGCCACCAGCAGAGATCGGGGGGGCCCGGAGACCCAGTACTTC.

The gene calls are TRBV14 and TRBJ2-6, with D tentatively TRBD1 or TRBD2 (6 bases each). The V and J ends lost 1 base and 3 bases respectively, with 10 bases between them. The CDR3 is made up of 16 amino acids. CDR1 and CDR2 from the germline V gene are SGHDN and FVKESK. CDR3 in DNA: TGTGCCAGCAGCCAAGTCCGGGGGCTTGGGGCCAACGTCCTGACTTTC. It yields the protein CASSQVRGLGANVLTF.

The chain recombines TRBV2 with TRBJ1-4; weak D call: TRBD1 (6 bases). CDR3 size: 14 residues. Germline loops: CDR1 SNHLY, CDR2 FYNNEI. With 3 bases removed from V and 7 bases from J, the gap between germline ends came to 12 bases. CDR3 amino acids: CASSERGAIEKLFF. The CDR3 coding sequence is TGTGCCAGCAGTGAGCGGGGGGCGATTGAAAAACTGTTTTTT.

CDR3 residues: CASSANSGGSQETQYF. In DNA form, the CDR3 reads TGCGCCAGCAGCGCCAATAGCGGGGGGTCACAAGAGACCCAGTACTTC. The chain uses TRBV5-1 and TRBJ2-5, with 10 bases matching TRBD2. The CDR3 contains 16 residues. The junction had 8 bases not matched to a gene; V was cut back by 4 bases and J by 2 bases. Germline CDR1 and CDR2: SGHRS and YFSETQ.

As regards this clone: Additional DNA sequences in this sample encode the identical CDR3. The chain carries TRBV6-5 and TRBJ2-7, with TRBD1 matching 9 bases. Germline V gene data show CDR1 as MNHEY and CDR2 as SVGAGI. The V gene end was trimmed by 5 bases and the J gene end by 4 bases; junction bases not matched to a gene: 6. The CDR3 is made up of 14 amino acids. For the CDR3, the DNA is TGTGCCAGCAGTCCTGGGACAGGGAGATACGAGCAGTACTTC. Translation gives CASSPGTGRYEQYF.

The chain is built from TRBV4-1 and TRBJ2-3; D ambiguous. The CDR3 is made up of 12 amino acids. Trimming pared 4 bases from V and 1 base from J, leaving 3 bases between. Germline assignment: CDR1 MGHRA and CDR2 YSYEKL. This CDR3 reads CASSLRTDTQYF. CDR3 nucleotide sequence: TGCGCCAGCAGCCTCCGCACAGATACGCAGTATTTT.

CDR3 bases: TGTGCCTGGAAAGGACAGCCGACTTATAATTCACCCCTCCACTTT. Translated, it gives CAWKGQPTYNSPLHF. The chain recombines TRBV30 with TRBJ1-6, with TRBD1 as a possible D gene (6 bases). CDR3 length: 15 residues. Germline assignment: CDR1 GTSNPN and CDR2 SVGIG (reference sequence). Trimming cost V 4 bases and J 4 bases, with 14 bases left between them.

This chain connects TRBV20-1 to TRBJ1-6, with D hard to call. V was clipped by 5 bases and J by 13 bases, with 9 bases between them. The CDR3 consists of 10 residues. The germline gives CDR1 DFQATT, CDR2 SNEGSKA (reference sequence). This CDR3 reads CSASVPPLHF. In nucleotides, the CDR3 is TGCAGTGCTTCAGTACCTCCCCTCCACTTT.

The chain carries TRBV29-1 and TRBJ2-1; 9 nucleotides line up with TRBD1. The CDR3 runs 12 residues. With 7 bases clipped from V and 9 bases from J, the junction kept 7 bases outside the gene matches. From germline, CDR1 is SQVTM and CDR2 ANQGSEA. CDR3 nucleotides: TGCAGCGGCCGGACAGGGGTTTCTGAGCAGTTCTTC. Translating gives CSGRTGVSEQFF.

The CDR3 spells CTSSQVVTDPYEQYF. In DNA form, the CDR3 reads TGCACCAGCAGCCAAGTCGTCACAGACCCCTACGAGCAGTACTTC. The rearrangement joins TRBV1 to TRBJ2-7; no DNA check was done on the table's D call, TRBD1. TRBV1 is a pseudogene locus. There are 15 residues in the CDR3.

The CDR3 region is CASSPGTGGLYGYTF. The CDR3 DNA reads TGTGCCAGCAGCCCTGGGACAGGGGGCTTATATGGCTACACCTTC. This chain links TRBV14 with TRBJ1-2; 12 bases fit TRBD1. The ends lost 4 bases at V and 5 bases at J; junction bases unmatched: 5. The CDR3 runs 15 residues. Germline CDR1 is SGHDN and CDR2 is FVKESK.

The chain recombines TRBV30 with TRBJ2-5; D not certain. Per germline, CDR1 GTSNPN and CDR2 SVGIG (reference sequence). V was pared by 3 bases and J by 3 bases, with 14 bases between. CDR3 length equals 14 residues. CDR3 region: CAWRGLIQEETQYF. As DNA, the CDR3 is TGTGCCTGGAGGGGGTTGATTCAGGAAGAGACCCAGTACTTC.

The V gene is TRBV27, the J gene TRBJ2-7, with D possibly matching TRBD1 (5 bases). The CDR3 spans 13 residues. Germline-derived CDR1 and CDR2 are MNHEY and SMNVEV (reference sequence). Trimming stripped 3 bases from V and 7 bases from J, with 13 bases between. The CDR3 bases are TGTGCCAGCAGTTTTAGCAGGGCGAGGGAGCAGTACTTC. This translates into CASSFSRAREQYF.

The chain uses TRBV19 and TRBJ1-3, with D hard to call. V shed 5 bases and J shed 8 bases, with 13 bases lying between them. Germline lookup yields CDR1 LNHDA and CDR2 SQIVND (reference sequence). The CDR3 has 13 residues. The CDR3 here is CASSPQYGDTIYF. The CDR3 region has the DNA TGTGCCAGTAGTCCCCAATATGGGGACACCATATATTTT.

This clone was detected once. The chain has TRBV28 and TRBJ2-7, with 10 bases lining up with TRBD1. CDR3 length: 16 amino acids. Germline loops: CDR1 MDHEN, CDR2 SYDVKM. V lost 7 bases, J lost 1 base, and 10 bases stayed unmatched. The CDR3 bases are TGTGCCAGCACCCAACTGGGGACAGGGGTTTCCTACGAGCAGTACTTC. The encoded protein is CASTQLGTGVSYEQYF.